This T cell receptor (beta chain) comes out of a study of cytomegalovirus exposure and HLA in healthy donors. To note about this clone: The antigen remains unidentified.

Study findings and constraints: Earlier results showed most TCR beta V segments being productive about 87% or about 30% of the time. Highly shared sequence variants in one cluster were likely a sequencing artifact.

The PCR used 60 Vbeta and 13 Jbeta primers. Using immunoSEQ multiplex PCR, the repertoire was profiled, and TCRdb retains in-frame clones only, with some absent. The sample includes fewer than 250,000 clones, about 83% seen only once; the top ten take roughly a sixth. V was pared by 5 bases and J by 5 bases, with 13 bases between. Germline V gives CDR1 LNHDA, CDR2 SQIVND (reference sequence). The CDR3 is 13 amino acids. The source of this sequence is a man aged 35 to 55 in good health and CMV-seronegative. The sequenced sample consisted of PBMCs. The V call is TRBV19, the J call TRBJ2-7; perhaps TRBD2 as D (6 bases). The CDR3 nucleotides read TGTGCCAGTAGTGTGGGACTCCCAAACGAGCAGTACTTC. Its translation is CASSVGLPNEQYF.